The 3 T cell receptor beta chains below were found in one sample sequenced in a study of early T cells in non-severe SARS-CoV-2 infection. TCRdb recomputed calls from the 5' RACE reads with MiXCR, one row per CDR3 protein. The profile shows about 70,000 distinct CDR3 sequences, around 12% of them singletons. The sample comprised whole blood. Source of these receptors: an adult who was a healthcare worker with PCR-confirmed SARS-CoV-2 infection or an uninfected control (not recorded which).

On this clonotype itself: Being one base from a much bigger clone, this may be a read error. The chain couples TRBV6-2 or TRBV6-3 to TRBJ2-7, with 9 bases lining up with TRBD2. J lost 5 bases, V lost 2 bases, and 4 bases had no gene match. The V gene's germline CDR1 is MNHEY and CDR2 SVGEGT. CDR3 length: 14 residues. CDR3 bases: TGTGCCAGCAGTTACGCGGGAGGGGCTAACGAGCAGTACTTC. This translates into CASSYAGGANEQYF.

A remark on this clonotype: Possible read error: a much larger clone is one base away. The CDR3 protein is CASSESTRLVNEQFF. The CDR3, as DNA: TGCGCCAGCAGTGAGTCGACACGTCTAGTCAATGAGCAGTTCTTC. V gene TRBV10-2 combines with J gene TRBJ2-1; D gene uncertain. Germline CDR1 is WSHSY and CDR2 is SAAADI. V was clipped by 0 bases and J by 6 bases, with 12 bases between them. This CDR3 has 15 residues.

The CDR3 DNA reads as TGTGCCAGCAGCAACGCGGGGGGTAATGAAAAACTGTTTTTT. This gives the protein CASSNAGGNEKLFF. The chain links TRBV27 to TRBJ1-4; D may be TRBD1 (5 bases). In germline, CDR1 is MNHEY, CDR2 SMNVEV (reference sequence). The V end was cut by 6 bases, the J end by 4 bases, with 12 bases between. The length of the CDR3 is 14 residues.